This TCR beta chain was found in a study of human T cells and chemical hapten exposure. Specified time point: patch test 1, 2 weeks after DPC sensitization. Treatment specified: therapeutic diphenylcyclopropenone sensitization with weekly scalp DPC. The starting material, unfractionated whole blood, was used for total RNA extraction. V was pared by 0 bases and J by 6 bases, with 3 bases between. The CDR3 contains 12 residues. CDR1 is MDHEN, CDR2 SYDVKM, per germline. TCRdb used MiXCR to reprocess the RACE reads, holding one entry per CDR3 protein. The table lists roughly 50,000 distinct CDR3 sequences, approximately 11% of them singletons.

The sequenced sample was whole blood, obtained in connection with sensitization to the hapten diphenylcyclopropenone (DPC). This chain links TRBV28 with TRBJ2-4; D is undetermined. This TCR was sampled from a woman aged 35 to 49 with alopecia areata. Some clones in this sample may be carry-over from other donors' samples. This CDR3 is CASSLWGNIQYF. The CDR3 DNA follows: TGTGCCAGCAGTTTATGGGGAAACATTCAGTACTTC.